The present TCR beta chain was sequenced within a study of blood T cell repertoires in COVID-19. Across the study: The United States, Italy and Spain supplied acute and convalescent COVID-19 samples.

V lost 3 bases and J 2 bases, leaving 13 bases between the germline ends. Germline V gene lookup returns CDR1 SGHAT and CDR2 FQDESV (reference sequence). This CDR3 comprises 15 residues. Some clones are missing from TCRdb's copy, which holds only in-frame ones; the method was immunoSEQ multiplex PCR. The data show some 380,000 clones, about 90% seen once. Sequencing was carried out using peripheral blood. The sequence was collected from a man aged 18 to 29 with active or convalescent COVID-19. V usage is TRBV11-1 and J usage is TRBJ2-5, with a possible D match to TRBD1 (6 bases). CDR3 in amino acids: CASSFLRTVQETQYF. The DNA for the CDR3 is TGTGCCAGCAGCTTTCTGAGGACAGTTCAAGAGACCCAGTACTTC.